This T cell receptor (beta chain) was documented in a study of blood T cell repertoires in COVID-19. Only in-frame clones appear in the TCRdb table, and some are missing; sequencing was by immunoSEQ multiplex PCR. The data show 45,000 or so clones, with roughly 90% seen just once and 13% to 15% held by the top ten. The V end lost 4 bases, the J end lost 9 bases, and 13 bases lay between the germline ends. The CDR3 loop spans 14 amino acids. Germline CDR1 reads LNHDA; CDR2 reads SQIVND (reference sequence). V usage is TRBV19 and J usage is TRBJ1-6; no definite D call. The sequence derives from a human donor in a cohort sampled during active COVID-19. Source material: peripheral blood. The CDR3 coding sequence is TGTGCCAGTAGTAGTTCCTTTCGGGGTTCACCCCTCCACTTT. Protein: CASSSSFRGSPLHF.